This TCR beta chain is from a study of patients and donors after allogeneic stem cell transplantation. The table lists this clonotype with a few counts. From the RT-PCR reads, TCRdb called clonotypes with MiXCR, one entry per CDR3 protein. The table lists about 960,000 distinct CDR3 sequences, approximately 18% of them singletons. Losses at the gene ends were 6 bases for V and 5 bases for J; bases not matched to a gene: 4. The CDR3 has 14 residues. Sequencing was carried out using blood, either unsorted or a sorted T cell fraction (not recorded which). This TCR derives from a human donor who was either an allogeneic HSCT recipient or a stem cell or donor lymphocyte infusion donor (not recorded which). It is not recorded whose cells these are; they may come from a transplant donor. The V and J genes are TRBV12-3 or TRBV12-4 and TRBJ2-3; 11 nucleotides line up with TRBD2. DNA for the CDR3: TGTGCCAGCAGCTCTAGCGGGGGGCAAGATACGCAGTATTTT. Its protein product is CASSSSGGQDTQYF.